This T cell receptor (beta chain) was identified during a study of cytomegalovirus exposure and HLA in healthy donors. Study results and limitations: Through in vitro validation, three CMV-associated chains were shown to be specific for CMV antigens. According to the study, roughly 180 TCR beta chains were cytomegalovirus-associated.

The PCR made use of 60 Vbeta and 13 Jbeta primers. Clones were sequenced by immunoSEQ multiplex PCR, and TCRdb holds only the in-frame ones, with some missing. The repertoire holds 150,000 to 200,000 clones, with roughly 87% as singletons. Comment on this clone: The antigen is not known.

From germline, CDR1 is SNHLY and CDR2 FYNNEI. The V gene end was trimmed by 8 bases and the J gene end by 7 bases; junction bases not matched to a gene: 6. The CDR3 contains 13 residues. Input material: PBMCs. The V call is TRBV2, the J call TRBJ1-5; 9 nucleotides match TRBD1. The TCR was taken from a girl under three years old in good health and CMV-seronegative. The CDR3 DNA is TGTGCCAGCGACGGACAGGGGAGGCAGCCCCAGCATTTT. It encodes CASDGQGRQPQHF.